This T cell receptor (beta chain) originates from a study of shared clonotypes between healthy human individuals. Whole-study findings and limits: Estimated richness values were generally larger in naive subsets than in memory subsets.

As for this clone: Antigen specificity is unknown.

V shed 6 bases and J shed 3 bases, with 11 bases lying between them. Germline-derived CDR1 and CDR2 are ENHRY and SYGVKD. The CDR3 consists of 13 residues. The assay used deep level. Replicate sorted-subset PCRs were loaded with 150 to 250 ng DNA, 31,000 or so T cell genomes. Authors' data handling: Junction-only sequences without quality scores came from ImmunoSEQ, so filtering differed. Produced via immunoSEQ multiplex PCR; TCRdb's table is partial and in-frame only. V, J and clone size were drawn from that table, and D and trimming were deduced from the DNA. This table has around 2.3 million clones, roughly 95% appearing once.

Material for sequencing was naive CD4+ T cells sorted from blood. Sample subset: CD45RA+ positively selected. The sequence was collected from a man between 18 and 29 years old in good health. V usage is TRBV10-3 and J usage is TRBJ1-2; D is ambiguous. The DNA of the CDR3 is TGTGCCATCAGCGATGGACGGGACTATGGCTACACCTTC. It is translated as CAISDGRDYGYTF.